This TCR beta chain was sequenced in a study of blood T cells in healthy people across ages (dated by TCRdb to the mid-2010s). At the level of the whole study: In model experiments, template switching captured roughly one uniquely barcoded TCR beta cDNA molecule for every two T cells. The study analyzed two additional independent replicas of 1 million unique cDNA reads from the same blood draw for two donors, one aged 18 to 30 and one aged 80 or older. Four age groups were formed from the donors: young (average about 16 years), middle-aged (just under 40), aged (roughly 58) and long-lived (roughly 88). Donors of different ages were randomly distributed across sequencing lanes to avoid experimental bias. Using deep sequencing normalized with unique cDNA molecular identifiers, the study measured how TCR beta repertoire diversity changes with age. Study-level results and caveats: Because profiling used bulk unsorted PBMCs, naive and antigen-experienced compartments could not be compared conclusively. As age increased, observed TCR beta diversity per million T cells dropped in a roughly linear way, and a significant reduction was already evident by age about 36. Estimates of total diversity based on one million sequenced T cells were regarded as lower bounds and as underestimates. Because donor CMV infection status was unknown, age-related changes in expanded clonotypes were potentially confounded. Observed TCR beta diversity correlated strongly with the percentage of naive T cells measured by flow cytometry. Compared with the aged group, more naive CD4+ T cells, fewer expanded clones and increased TCR diversity were shown by the long-lived group, suggesting age selection.

Clipping removes 2 bases from V and 2 bases from J, with 7 as the unmatched junction base count. From the cysteine through the phenylalanine, the CDR3 covers 15 amino acids. The retained sequence is limited to the CDR3, 45 bases, with the frame set at the first base. The germline V gene provides CDR1 SGHDT and CDR2 YYEEEE. This clonotype was recorded many times. The specificity of this receptor is unknown. Base qualities are missing; no much larger clone stands one base away. The 40 or so donors, aged about 6 to 95 years, were systemically healthy Caucasian individuals from Russia. Each donor gave approximately 9.4 milliliters of peripheral blood, drawn into EDTA-treated Vacutainer tubes. Ficoll-Paque density-gradient centrifugation was used to isolate PBMCs, with at least 6.5 million per sample. Total RNA, at least 6 micrograms per sample, was extracted from PBMCs with Trizol reagent. For every donor, an aliquot of PBMCs went through flow cytometry to measure the percentages of naive CD45RAhigh/CD27high T cells.

Receptors were amplified or captured by 5' RACE. Sequencing instrument: Illumina HiSeq 2500. A second PCR of roughly 7 to 11 cycles was performed with a sample-barcoded 5' primer and a J-beta primer mix. A template-switch 5' adaptor carrying 12 random nucleotides introduced a unique molecular identifier onto each TCR beta cDNA molecule. At least 2.5 million CDR3-containing paired-end reads were obtained from each sample. First-strand cDNA was synthesized from all RNA with the Mint cDNA synthesis kit, primed by a TRBC-specific oligonucleotide. After uracil-DNA glycosylase treatment, a first 18-cycle PCR used universal primers M1SS and BC2_uni_R on all cDNA. In the paper's pipeline: For normalization, 1 million high-quality reads, each with a distinct molecular identifier, were randomly selected from each sample. Instead of being binned into consensus sequences, reads with shared molecular identifiers were discarded. MiTCR, run with a Q25 quality threshold and the strictest error-elimination algorithm, handled CDR3 identification, clonotype clustering and error correction. A nonparametric unseen species model using Euler transformation provided a lower-bound estimate of total TCR beta diversity. TCRdb reran the public reads through fastp at Q25 and MiXCR, keeping productive beta chains. CDR3 protein sequences are deduplicated, and each keeps its most common genes and DNA. What appears here as the V and J calls and clone size reflects TCRdb's work, not the paper's. The sample contains fewer than 800,000 distinct CDR3 sequences, roughly 32% of them found a single time. The ten largest make up approximately 15% of the sample.

The sequence came from a woman aged 80 or older in good health. Donor details come from another sample of the same person, matched by shared clones. The chain joins TRBV5-6 to TRBJ2-7, with 7 central nucleotides matching TRBD1. Material: blood. The nucleotide sequence reads as follows: TGTGCCAGCAGCTTTACAGGGGTACCGGCCTACGAGCAGTACTTC. Protein translation: CASSFTGVPAYEQYF. The CDR3, completed at both ends by the reference TRBV5-6 and TRBJ2-7 genes, gives the full variable domain DAGVTQSPTHLIKTRGQQVTLRCSPKSGHDTVSWYQQALGQGPQFIFQYYEEEERQRGNFPDRFSGHQFPNYSSELNVNALLLGDSALYLCASSFTGVPAYEQYFGPGTRLTVT.